These 29 T cell receptor beta chains originate from one sample sequenced in a study of cytotoxic CD8 clonotypes in ibrutinib-treated CLL. Data came from immunoSEQ multiplex PCR; TCRdb stores just in-frame clones and leaves some out. Of some 350,000 clones listed, over 60% are singletons. Material: PBMCs, obtained after 36 months of ibrutinib treatment. Receptors were obtained from a human donor with chronic lymphocytic leukemia.

The rearrangement joins TRBV10-2 to TRBJ2-3; 10 nucleotides line up with TRBD1. Germline-derived CDR1 and CDR2 are WSHSY and SAAADI. J lost 4 bases, V lost 4 bases, and 5 bases had no gene match. This CDR3 is built from 15 residues. For the CDR3, the DNA is TGCGCCAGCAGTGCCCGGGACAGGGGTTCAGATACGCAGTATTTT. Protein product: CASSARDRGSDTQYF.

This clone was detected a few times. The genes are TRBV5-6 and TRBJ2-2; tentatively, D is TRBD2 (5 bases). The ends were cut back, 4 bases at V and 1 base at J, with 14 bases in the middle. The CDR3 is 16 residues long. CDR1 is SGHDT, CDR2 YYEEEE, per germline. The CDR3: CASSRGMTLNTGELFF. DNA for the CDR3: TGTGCCAGCAGCCGAGGGATGACCCTGAACACCGGGGAGCTGTTTTTT.

The chain uses TRBV29-1 and TRBJ1-1; D call uncertain. Germline lookup yields CDR1 SQVTM and CDR2 ANQGSEA. Trimming shortened V by 7 bases and J by 7 bases, and 10 bases separated the two germline ends. CDR3 size: 10 residues. The CDR3 spells CSATFGEAFF. The CDR3 bases are TGCAGCGCCACGTTCGGTGAAGCTTTCTTT.

The chain recombines TRBV20-1 with TRBJ2-7; D is ambiguous. Trimming shortened V by 7 bases and J by 6 bases, and 13 bases separated the two germline ends. Germline V gene sequence: CDR1 DFQATT, CDR2 SNEGSKA (reference sequence). This CDR3 region has 11 residues. The CDR3 loop is CSVKGLLEQYF. In DNA, the CDR3 is TGCAGTGTCAAGGGCCTACTCGAGCAGTACTTC.

The J gene is TRBJ2-7, the V gene TRBV5-1, with D unclear. V was trimmed by 4 bases and J by 1 base, leaving 9 bases between them. This CDR3 comprises 13 residues. Germline V lookup: CDR1 SGHRS, CDR2 YFSETQ. This chain's CDR3 is CASSPQRSYEQYF. The CDR3 nucleotides read TGCGCCAGCAGCCCACAGAGATCCTACGAGCAGTACTTC.

There are a few counts of this clone. The chain uses TRBV20-1 and TRBJ1-1; D is ambiguous. V lost 7 bases and J 6 bases, leaving 9 bases between the germline ends. CDR3 length: 10 residues. The germline gives CDR1 DFQATT, CDR2 SNEGSKA (reference sequence). CDR3: CSGYFSEAFF. CDR3 nucleotide sequence: TGCAGTGGCTACTTCTCTGAAGCTTTCTTT.

The J gene is TRBJ2-5, the V gene TRBV9; D is unresolved. Germline assignment: CDR1 SGDLS and CDR2 YYNGEE. This CDR3 has 14 residues. V gave up 2 bases and J gave up 1 base, with 9 bases separating them. CDR3 in DNA: TGTGCCAGCAGCGTGTCTTTTTCCCAAGAGACCCAGTACTTC. Translating it yields CASSVSFSQETQYF.

Only a few counts were recorded for this clone. The chain couples TRBV27 to TRBJ2-1; unclear D gene. Per the germline V gene, CDR1 is MNHEY and CDR2 is SMNVEV (reference sequence). The CDR3 loop spans 16 amino acids. With 3 bases removed from V and 0 bases from J, the gap between germline ends came to 12 bases. CDR3 protein: CASSFFRISSYNEQFF. The CDR3 nucleotides read TGTGCCAGCAGTTTTTTCCGGATTTCCTCCTACAATGAGCAGTTCTTC.

The J gene is TRBJ1-5, the V gene TRBV7-6; D call uncertain. Trimming removed 0 bases from V and 4 bases from J, with 10 bases in between. This CDR3 is built from 15 residues. Germline V gene data show CDR1 as SGHVS and CDR2 as FNYEAQ. The CDR3 is CASSLAHGGNQPQHF. CDR3 DNA: TGTGCCAGCAGCTTAGCTCACGGCGGGAATCAGCCCCAGCATTTT.

This clone was recorded a few times. The chain links TRBV11-2 to TRBJ2-7; perhaps TRBD2 as D (5 bases). With 2 bases removed from V and 3 bases from J, the gap between germline ends came to 11 bases. This CDR3 region has 14 residues. Per germline, CDR1 SGHAT and CDR2 FQNNGV. CDR3 DNA sequence: TGTGCCAGCAGCTTAATGGTACGGGGCTACGAGCAGTACTTC. Its translation is CASSLMVRGYEQYF.

The rearrangement uses TRBV5-1 and TRBJ2-1, with 12 bases aligning to TRBD2. The V gene end was trimmed by 3 bases and the J gene end by 3 bases; junction bases not matched to a gene: 1. Germline assignment: CDR1 SGHRS and CDR2 YFSETQ. The CDR3 loop spans 15 amino acids. The CDR3 protein is CASSSLAGGYNEQFF. CDR3 DNA: TGCGCCAGCAGCTCACTAGCGGGAGGCTACAATGAGCAGTTCTTC.

The chain links TRBV14 to TRBJ2-1, with D hard to call. The V end lost 1 base, the J end lost 4 bases, and 14 bases lay between the germline ends. The CDR3 spans 16 residues. Germline V gene lookup returns CDR1 SGHDN and CDR2 FVKESK. The CDR3 loop is CASSQGDIVPYNEQFF. DNA for the CDR3: TGTGCCAGCAGCCAAGGCGACATCGTCCCTTACAATGAGCAGTTCTTC.

The chain employs TRBV6-6 and TRBJ1-5; 10 bases are a match to TRBD1. CDR3 length: 16 residues. CDR1 is MNHNY, CDR2 SVGAGI, per germline (reference sequence). Trimming cost V 6 bases and J 3 bases; bases outside gene matches: 8. This chain's CDR3 is CASRRDRGGDNQPQHF. In DNA, the CDR3 is TGTGCCAGCAGGCGGGACAGGGGAGGGGACAATCAGCCCCAGCATTTT.

A single count supports this clone. V gene TRBV11-3 combines with J gene TRBJ2-1, with 9 bases fitting TRBD2. The V gene end was trimmed by 2 bases and the J gene end by 8 bases; junction bases not matched to a gene: 10. Per the germline V gene, CDR1 is SGHNT and CDR2 is YENEEA. CDR3 length: 16 residues. The CDR3 DNA reads as TGTGCCAGCAGCTTAATGGCGGGGGGGCTGGGAGATGAGCAGTTCTTC. Translation gives CASSLMAGGLGDEQFF.

The chain carries TRBV9 and TRBJ1-2; no clear D. The CDR3 runs 16 residues. V dropped 3 bases and J dropped 4 bases, with 19 bases sitting between them. Germline V CDR1 and CDR2: SGDLS, YYNGEE. The CDR3 nucleotides are TGTGCCAGCAGCGGCCACGGAAAGGCCATCGCCTATGGCTACACCTTC. It encodes CASSGHGKAIAYGYTF.

J is TRBJ2-5 and V is TRBV25-1; TRBD1 aligns across 7 bases. The trim removed 6 bases at V and 9 bases at J, leaving 16 bases unmatched. CDR1 and CDR2 (germline): MGHDK, SYGVNS. The CDR3 extends over 15 amino acids. The CDR3 sequence is CASSATGTVFEAQYF. DNA of the CDR3: TGTGCCAGCAGCGCCACCGGGACAGTCTTTGAGGCCCAGTACTTC.

The CDR3 sequence: CASSQVGQYYGYTF. The DNA of the CDR3 is TGTGCCAGCAGCCAAGTGGGCCAGTATTATGGCTACACCTTC. The V call is TRBV4-2, the J call TRBJ1-2, with unresolved D. Germline CDR1 reads LGHNA; CDR2 reads YNFKEQ. The CDR3 has 14 residues. The ends were cut back, 1 base at V and 5 bases at J, with 11 bases in the middle.

This chain links TRBV4-1 with TRBJ2-5; D might be TRBD2 (6 bases). This CDR3 region has 13 residues. From germline, CDR1 is MGHRA and CDR2 YSYEKL. The V end lost 4 bases, the J end lost 5 bases, and 11 bases lay between the germline ends. CDR3 region: CASSPAGRETQYF. The CDR3 coding sequence is TGCGCCAGCAGCCCTGCAGGGAGGGAGACCCAGTACTTC.

For the CDR3, the DNA is TGTGCCAGCAGCGTAGAGAGGGACAGTCTGACTGGAAACACCATATATTTT. It is translated as CASSVERDSLTGNTIYF. The gene calls are TRBV9 and TRBJ1-3; 7 bases are a match to TRBD1. This CDR3 comprises 17 residues. Germline CDR1 is SGDLS and CDR2 is YYNGEE. J gave up 2 bases and V 0 bases, and 8 bases lay outside the gene matches.

This clone was detected only a few times. The V call is TRBV5-1, the J call TRBJ2-5, with TRBD2 matching 11 bases. The CDR3 has 16 residues. CDR1 is SGHRS and CDR2 is YFSETQ in the germline V gene. V dropped 3 bases and J dropped 5; count of bases not matched to a gene: 9. In DNA form, the CDR3 reads TGCGCCAGCAGCTCCGGCCTAGCGGGAGGACTGGAGACCCAGTACTTC. It translates to CASSSGLAGGLETQYF.

This clone was detected once. The chain recombines TRBV5-1 with TRBJ2-2; D not certain. Trimming took 0 bases from V and 1 from J, leaving 7 bases between them. CDR1 is SGHRS and CDR2 is YFSETQ in the germline V gene. There are 15 residues in the CDR3. The CDR3 nucleotides are TGCGCCAGCAGCTTGGGGTTCGTGAACACCGGGGAGCTGTTTTTT. Translated, it gives CASSLGFVNTGELFF.

This clone was recorded a few times. The V and J genes are TRBV4-1 and TRBJ2-1; the D gene is possibly TRBD2 (7 bases). Germline lookup yields CDR1 MGHRA and CDR2 YSYEKL. The CDR3 totals 15 residues. The V end lost 3 bases, the J end lost 14 bases, and 23 bases lay between the germline ends. The CDR3 protein is CASSQKDNGWGGEFF. Here the CDR3 DNA reads TGCGCCAGCAGCCAGAAGGACAATGGTTGGGGGGGCGAGTTCTTC.

In this sample, this clone turned up a few times. The rearrangement uses TRBV4-1 and TRBJ1-2; 10 bases line up with TRBD1. The germline CDR1 and CDR2 sequences are MGHRA and YSYEKL. The trim removed 1 base at V and 12 bases at J, leaving 8 bases unmatched. CDR3 length: 14 residues. CDR3 nucleotides: TGCGCCAGCAGCCAAGTGGCCAGGACAGGGGGAGACACCTTC. Protein: CASSQVARTGGDTF.

This clone was counted between two and nine times. The chain is built from TRBV19 and TRBJ2-7; TRBD2 aligns across 11 bases. The CDR3 covers 15 residues. The V gene end was trimmed by 5 bases and the J gene end by 1 base; junction bases not matched to a gene: 4. Per germline, CDR1 LNHDA and CDR2 SQIVND (reference sequence). The CDR3: CASSAGTSGSYEQYF. The CDR3 DNA is TGTGCCAGTAGTGCAGGGACTAGCGGATCCTACGAGCAGTACTTC.

This clone has just a few counts. The V call is TRBV7-2, the J call TRBJ2-5; D gene ambiguous. Germline CDR1 SGHTA, CDR2 FQGNSA. The V and J ends lost 6 bases and 4 bases respectively, with 15 bases between them. The length of the CDR3 is 14 residues. The chain's CDR3 is CASSQYRTGETQYF. The CDR3 bases are TGTGCCAGCAGTCAATACCGGACGGGAGAGACCCAGTACTTC.

The CDR3 nucleotides are TGTGCCAGCAGCGACGCGGAAAAACTGTTTTTT. It specifies CASSDAEKLFF. The chain is built from TRBV11-2 and TRBJ1-4; no reliable D call. Germline CDR1 and CDR2: SGHAT and FQNNGV. The V gene lost 5 bases and the J gene lost 8 bases, with 6 bases spanning the gap. There are 11 residues in the CDR3.

This clone was observed a few times. The chain uses TRBV5-1 and TRBJ1-6; tentative D call: TRBD1 (5 bases). V was pared by 2 bases and J by 8 bases, with 8 bases between. The germline CDR1 and CDR2 sequences are SGHRS and YFSETQ. This CDR3 spans 13 amino acids. This CDR3 reads CASSFEGYSPLHF. In DNA, the CDR3 is TGCGCCAGCAGCTTCGAGGGGTATTCACCCCTCCACTTT. Looking up the rest from reference TRBV5-1 and TRBJ1-6 gives the full variable domain: KAGVTQTPRYLIKTRGQQVTLSCSPISGHRSVSWYQQTPGQGLQFLFEYFSETQRNKGNFPGRFSGRQFSNSRSEMNVSTLELGDSALYLCASSFEGYSPLHFGNGTRLTVT.

The rearrangement joins TRBV5-1 to TRBJ2-5; 7 bases match TRBD2. Looked up from germline, CDR1 is SGHRS and CDR2 is YFSETQ. Trimming took 4 bases from V and 6 from J; bases not matched to a gene: 21. The CDR3 has 18 amino acids. This CDR3 reads CASSLHPPGEGYKQTQYF. The CDR3 DNA reads TGCGCCAGCAGCCTCCACCCCCCGGGGGAGGGGTACAAGCAGACCCAGTACTTC.

V is TRBV7-3 and J is TRBJ1-6; the D gene is possibly TRBD1 (6 bases). Deletions cut 5 bases from V and 7 bases from J, with 12 bases between. Germline V lookup: CDR1 SGHTA, CDR2 FQGTGA. The CDR3 consists of 14 residues. The CDR3: CASSLDSVNSPLHF. CDR3 nucleotide sequence: TGTGCCAGCAGCCTGGACAGCGTAAATTCACCCCTCCACTTT.